Described below is a single T cell receptor (beta chain) sequence and its context. This likely comes from a read error, as the CDR3 has no conserved phenylalanine or tryptophan at its end. Three rounds of nested PCR, following a modified ARM-PCR protocol, produced the TCRbeta library. TCRdb processed the multiplex PCR reads anew with MiXCR; each CDR3 protein has one entry. This sample yields about 67,000 distinct CDR3 sequences, of which under 80% are seen a single time; 45% belongs to the top ten. This sample stems from a study of tumor and adjacent non-tumor tissue in lung cancer. The CDR3 length is 15 residues. Germline V gene sequence: CDR1 MDHEN, CDR2 SYDVKM. This sample's RNA came from whole unsorted tissue. Distant lung tissue was collected more than 3 cm away from the tumor edge.

The source of this sequence is a man aged 60 to 75 with non-small cell lung cancer. This chain uses TRBV28 with TRBJ2-1; unclear D gene. Sequences were obtained from distant non-tumor lung tissue. The CDR3 DNA reads TGTCCCAGCAGTTTTGGCACATTCTCCTATAATGAGCAGTTCCTC. Protein sequence: CPSSFGTFSYNEQFL.